These T cell receptor beta chains were read from a single sample in a study of OX40 agonist ivuxolimab in advanced cancers. TCRdb keeps only in-frame clones here, not all; method: immunoSEQ multiplex PCR. The top ten clones hold roughly 1.1% of a sample with around 60,000 clones, around 79% of them seen once. The sequencing here drew on CD4+ or CD8+ T cells sorted from blood, taken in a trial of the OX40 agonist ivuxolimab. Receptors originate from an adult with an advanced solid tumor such as melanoma, head and neck, liver or kidney cancer. CDR3s include the opening cysteine and the closing phenylalanine or tryptophan. The order of the fields is D gene, clone size, V gene, J gene, CDR3 protein, CDR3 DNA. The D gene is left open where the match is weak. Size values are once, few and many counts, or a class for expanded clones, and some rows have none.

>TRBD1|.|TRBV12-5|TRBJ2-5
CASGFDRGQGTQYF
TGTGCTAGTGGTTTCGACAGGGGGCAGGGGACCCAGTACTTC
>.|once|TRBV5-1|TRBJ1-3
CASSLTPGQAFIGNTIYF
TGCGCCAGCAGCTTAACTCCGGGACAAGCCTTTATTGGAAACACCATATATTTT
>TRBD1|medium-sized|TRBV4-1|TRBJ2-7
CASSQVGWTGAYEQYF
TGCGCCAGCAGCCAAGTTGGATGGACAGGGGCCTACGAGCAGTACTTC
>.|.|TRBV5-4|TRBJ2-7
CASSLGSPYEQYF
TGTGCCAGCAGCTTGGGTTCTCCCTACGAGCAGTACTTC
>.|.|TRBV9|TRBJ2-3
CASSVGVAGDTQYF
TGTGCCAGCAGCGTAGGGGTCGCTGGGGATACGCAGTATTTT
>.|once|TRBV2|TRBJ2-7
CASSEYGAGGSYEQYF
TGTGCCAGCAGTGAATACGGGGCAGGGGGGTCCTACGAGCAGTACTTC
>.|.|TRBV5-1|TRBJ2-7
CASSLVSHTVSPLSPGFEQYF
TGCGCCAGCAGCTTGGTCTCCCATACCGTAAGCCCCCTGTCCCCCGGATTCGAGCAGTACTTC
>TRBD2|.|TRBV18|TRBJ2-3
CASSPFPSGGTDTQYF
TGTGCCAGCTCACCCTTCCCCAGCGGGGGCACAGATACGCAGTATTTT
>TRBD1|few|TRBV6-5|TRBJ1-1
CASRPPGQGAQAFF
TGTGCCAGCAGACCTCCGGGACAGGGGGCACAAGCTTTCTTT
>TRBD1|.|TRBV19|TRBJ2-7
CASSTGGRYEQYF
TGTGCCAGTAGTACAGGGGGTCGGTACGAGCAGTACTTC
>.|.|TRBV10-2|TRBJ1-2
CASSGTDSRVTF
TGCGCCAGCAGCGGGACCGACTCCCGTGTCACCTTC
>.|.|TRBV4-1|TRBJ1-2
CASSQEQRRNYGYTF
TGCGCCAGCAGCCAAGAGCAAAGACGGAACTATGGCTACACCTTC
>.|few|TRBV7-9|TRBJ1-1
CASSLSVREAFF
TGTGCCAGCAGCTTAAGCGTTCGTGAAGCTTTCTTT
>.|.|TRBV10-2|TRBJ2-7
CASSVDRLSYEQYF
TGCGCCAGCAGTGTGGACAGACTGTCCTACGAGCAGTACTTC
>.|.|TRBV28|TRBJ1-5
CASKAGAYSNQPQHF
TGTGCCAGCAAAGCCGGGGCCTATAGCAATCAGCCCCAGCATTTT
>.|.|TRBV6-5|TRBJ2-3
CASSYTGTSTDTQYF
TGTGCCAGCAGTTATACTGGCACTAGCACAGATACGCAGTATTTT
>.|once|TRBV9|TRBJ2-1
CASSVDGGARNEQFF
TGTGCCAGCAGCGTAGATGGGGGCGCAAGGAATGAGCAGTTCTTC
>TRBD1|.|TRBV18|TRBJ2-5
CASSRGTAQGTQYF
TGTGCCAGCTCACGTGGGACAGCACAAGGGACCCAGTACTTC
>.|.|TRBV6-5|TRBJ2-1
CASSYVWSGENEQFF
TGTGCCAGCAGTTATGTATGGTCAGGTGAAAATGAGCAGTTCTTC
>TRBD2|.|TRBV29-1|TRBJ2-5
CSTSSGVGETQYF
TGCAGCACCTCTAGCGGGGTAGGAGAGACCCAGTACTTC
>.|.|TRBV7-8|TRBJ2-7
CASSSRLVLGEQYF
TGCGCCAGCAGCTCCCGACTAGTTCTGGGCGAGCAGTACTTC
>TRBD1|.|TRBV6-5|TRBJ1-2
CASRNRDSYYGYTF
TGTGCCAGCAGAAACCGGGACAGTTACTATGGCTACACCTTC
>TRBD1|few|TRBV6-6|TRBJ1-2
CASIYAPTGVYGYTF
TGTGCCAGCATCTACGCTCCGACAGGGGTATATGGCTACACCTTC
>.|.|TRBV6-5|TRBJ2-1
CASSKYGSSYNEQFF
TGTGCCAGCAGTAAATACGGGAGCTCCTACAATGAGCAGTTCTTC
>TRBD2|.|TRBV12-5|TRBJ2-1
CASGRGLAGETYNEQFF
TGTGCTAGTGGCCGAGGGTTAGCGGGGGAGACCTACAATGAGCAGTTCTTC
>TRBD1|.|TRBV19|TRBJ1-2
CASRPPGQGARKGYTF
TGTGCCAGTAGGCCGCCGGGACAGGGGGCGCGTAAAGGCTACACCTTC
>TRBD1|few|TRBV7-6|TRBJ1-2
CASSSLPTGQGARYGYTF
TGTGCCAGCAGCTCACTTCCCACGGGACAGGGGGCGCGGTATGGCTACACCTTC
>TRBD1|.|TRBV2|TRBJ1-5
CASSGEAGGEQPQHF
TGTGCCAGCAGTGGCGAAGCAGGGGGCGAGCAGCCCCAGCATTTT
>.|.|TRBV7-6|TRBJ2-5
CASSSGTGQETQYF
TGTGCCAGCAGCTCCGGGACGGGTCAAGAGACCCAGTACTTC
>.|.|TRBV4-2|TRBJ2-7
CASSQELIGYEQYF
TGTGCCAGCAGCCAAGAATTGATCGGCTACGAGCAGTACTTC
>.|.|TRBV10-1|TRBJ2-7
CASSPVGNPNEQYF
TGCGCCAGCAGTCCAGTAGGGAATCCTAACGAGCAGTACTTC
>.|.|TRBV5-1|TRBJ1-4
CASSLAAIPEEKLFF
TGCGCCAGCAGCTTGGCTGCTATTCCGGAGGAAAAACTGTTTTTT
>TRBD2|.|TRBV29-1|TRBJ2-3
CSVLAGTDTQYF
TGCAGCGTACTAGCGGGCACAGATACGCAGTATTTT
>.|.|TRBV30|TRBJ1-1
CAWRGLFTEAFF
TGTGCCTGGAGGGGGTTGTTCACTGAAGCTTTCTTT
>.|once|TRBV7-3|TRBJ2-1
CASSLEFSGYDNEQFF
TGTGCCAGCAGCTTAGAGTTTTCCGGGTACGACAATGAGCAGTTCTTC
>TRBD1|.|TRBV5-1|TRBJ2-7
CASSLAPGGQLYEQYF
TGCGCCAGCAGCTTGGCTCCAGGGGGACAGTTATACGAGCAGTACTTC
>TRBD1|once|TRBV9|TRBJ1-1
CASSQLTGINTEAFF
TGTGCCAGCAGCCAACTGACAGGGATTAACACTGAAGCTTTCTTT
>.|.|TRBV9|TRBJ1-6
CASSVGVLNSPLHF
TGTGCCAGCAGCGTAGGGGTTCTTAATTCACCCCTCCACTTT
>TRBD1|.|TRBV7-8|TRBJ2-2
CASSSPDRANTGELFF
TGTGCCAGCAGCTCGCCGGACAGGGCGAACACCGGGGAGCTGTTTTTT
>.|.|TRBV7-8|TRBJ2-5
CASSLAEQETQYF
TGTGCCAGCAGCTTAGCGGAACAAGAGACCCAGTACTTC
>TRBD1|.|TRBV19|TRBJ1-5
CASSLQGAGNQPQHF
TGTGCCAGTAGCCTACAGGGGGCAGGCAATCAGCCCCAGCATTTT
>.|.|TRBV7-3|TRBJ2-1
CASSLTGGSYNEQFF
TGTGCCAGCAGCTTAACCGGGGGCTCCTACAATGAGCAGTTCTTC
>.|.|TRBV19|TRBJ2-5
CASSSPETETQYF
TGTGCCAGTAGTTCCCCGGAGACGGAGACCCAGTACTTC
>.|.|TRBV7-3|TRBJ2-3
CASSPSGTDTQYF
TGTGCCAGCAGCCCTTCCGGCACAGATACGCAGTATTTT
>TRBD2|.|TRBV6-6|TRBJ2-7
CASRPREGLNYEQYF
TGTGCCAGCAGACCCCGGGAGGGCTTAAACTACGAGCAGTACTTC
>TRBD1|.|TRBV7-9|TRBJ2-7
CASSRSQGVASYEQYF
TGTGCCAGCAGCCGATCCCAGGGGGTAGCATCCTACGAGCAGTACTTC
>TRBD1|.|TRBV6-6|TRBJ1-1
CASNRGSGEITEAFF
TGTGCCAGCAACAGGGGTAGTGGCGAAATAACTGAAGCTTTCTTT
>.|.|TRBV6-1|TRBJ2-1
CASIPGGGQHNEQFF
TGTGCCAGCATCCCTGGGGGGGGACAGCACAATGAGCAGTTCTTC
>.|.|TRBV5-1|TRBJ2-1
CASSLVTYNEQFF
TGCGCCAGCAGCTTGGTCACCTACAATGAGCAGTTCTTC